The present entry profiles one T cell receptor (beta chain) with its context. Libraries were prepared by immunoSEQ multiplex PCR; TCRdb keeps only in-frame clonotypes and omits some of them. The sample lists around 150,000 clones, 90% to 95% occurring once. This sample is part of a study of T cell responses to AZD1222 COVID-19 vaccine. This TCR was sampled from an adult in good health. The sequenced sample was peripheral blood, obtained on day 0 of AZD1222 vaccination.

The CDR3 sequence: CASSLTVDQPQHF. Here the CDR3 DNA reads TGTGCCAGCAGTTTAACAGTCGATCAGCCCCAGCATTTT. V usage is TRBV27 and J usage is TRBJ1-5, with no clear D. Trimming stripped 2 bases from V and 5 bases from J, with 7 bases between. Looked up from germline, CDR1 is MNHEY and CDR2 is SMNVEV (reference sequence). The CDR3 consists of 13 residues.